Presented here are 8 T cell receptor beta chains from one specimen sequenced in a study of T cell clonotyping in hematopoietic cell transplantation. Method: immunoSEQ multiplex PCR; TCRdb's copy keeps in-frame clones and lacks some. The data contain 11,000 to 15,000 clones, approximately 93% of them seen just once; the ten biggest clones take up approximately 4.2%. The input for sequencing was PBMCs, taken 30 days after allogeneic stem cell transplant. The origin of the receptors is a male patient aged 60 to 75 who had an allogeneic stem cell transplant from an unrelated donor, so the T cells may come from the graft donor. Some clones in this sample may be carry-over from other donors' samples.

The chain is built from TRBV19 and TRBJ1-5; D gene uncertain. The CDR3 totals 12 residues. V was cut by 3 bases and J by 5 bases, with 5 bases left in between. The germline CDR1 and CDR2 sequences are LNHDA and SQIVND (reference sequence). The chain's CDR3 is CASSIHYQPQHF. CDR3 nucleotide sequence: TGTGCCAGTAGTATCCACTATCAGCCCCAGCATTTT.

This clone was seen a handful of times. The chain combines TRBV6-1 with TRBJ1-5; D remains unclear. This CDR3 spans 15 amino acids. Deletions cut 1 base from V and 4 bases from J, with 11 bases between. Germline V gives CDR1 MNHNS, CDR2 SASEGT. The CDR3 DNA sequence: TGTGCCAGCAGTGAAGTACGGGGTGGAAATCAGCCCCAGCATTTT. This codes for CASSEVRGGNQPQHF.

This clone was observed a single time. V gene TRBV4-3 combines with J gene TRBJ1-2, with 8 bases lining up with TRBD1. The J segment lost 4 bases and the V segment lost 1 base, leaving 5 bases of the junction unmatched. The CDR3 has 15 residues. CDR1 is LGHNA, CDR2 YSLEER, per germline. The DNA for the CDR3 is TGCGCCAGCAGCCAAGCCCCGGACAGGGTCTATGGCTACACCTTC. Translating it yields CASSQAPDRVYGYTF.

This clone was seen more than once but under ten times. The V gene is TRBV30, the J gene TRBJ2-7; 9 bases map to TRBD1. CDR1 and CDR2 from the germline V gene are GTSNPN and SVGIG (reference sequence). V shed 4 bases, J shed 2 bases, and the junction held 6 bases outside the gene matches. CDR3 length: 14 amino acids. The DNA of the CDR3 is TGTGCCTGGATGCTAAGACAGGGGGCCTACGAGCAGTACTTC. Its translation: CAWMLRQGAYEQYF.

The V gene is TRBV25-1, the J gene TRBJ2-3; D perhaps matches TRBD2 (5 bases). V lost 10 bases to trimming and J lost 4 bases, with 12 bases between them. The germline V gene has CDR1 MGHDK and CDR2 SYGVNS. The length of the CDR3 is 12 residues. CDR3 loop: CATGEGSDTQYF. The CDR3 nucleotides are TGTGCCACCGGAGAGGGTTCAGATACGCAGTATTTT.

The rearrangement joins TRBV19 to TRBJ2-5; 9 nucleotides align to TRBD2. The CDR3 is made up of 15 amino acids. The germline V gene has CDR1 LNHDA and CDR2 SQIVND (reference sequence). J lost 0 bases, V lost 3 bases, and 2 bases had no gene match. The CDR3 reads CASSIQRGDQETQYF. CDR3 sequence (DNA): TGTGCCAGTAGTATCCAGCGGGGGGACCAAGAGACCCAGTACTTC. The whole variable domain, remainder taken from reference TRBV19 and TRBJ2-5, is DGGITQSPKYLFRKEGQNVTLSCEQNLNHDAMYWYRQDPGQGLRLIYYSQIVNDFQKGDIAEGYSVSREKKESFPLTVTSAQKNPTAFYLCASSIQRGDQETQYFGPGTRLLVL.

The J gene is TRBJ1-2, the V gene TRBV5-6; D unresolved. This CDR3 region has 13 residues. Trimming pared 5 bases from V and 6 bases from J, leaving 14 bases between. In germline, CDR1 is SGHDT, CDR2 YYEEEE. This chain's CDR3 is CASSIGSGDGYTF. The CDR3 DNA sequence: TGTGCCAGCAGTATCGGGTCAGGAGATGGCTACACCTTC.

The table lists this clone with a count of one. The V and J genes are TRBV9 and TRBJ2-1; D call uncertain. This CDR3 is built from 16 residues. CDR1 is SGDLS and CDR2 is YYNGEE in the germline V gene. V dropped 0 bases and J dropped 0 bases, with 10 bases sitting between them. This chain's CDR3 is CASSVAAGSSYNEQFF. CDR3 DNA sequence: TGTGCCAGCAGCGTAGCGGCAGGAAGCTCCTACAATGAGCAGTTCTTC.